This TCR beta chain was sequenced in a study of T cells in Graves' hyperthyroidism and ophthalmopathy. The germline gives CDR1 SEHNR, CDR2 FQNEAQ (reference sequence). The CDR3 is 18 residues long. Trimming removed 6 bases at V and 5 bases at J, with 25 bases between. It was over 9.5 ml of fresh peripheral blood that supplied the PBMCs. Amplification targeted TCR beta CDR3 regions from RNA transcripts. The HTBI primer set was used in a first-round RT-PCR of the TCR CDR3. TCRdb re-called the multiplex PCR reads through MiXCR, storing one row per CDR3 protein. This sample yields fewer than 650,000 distinct CDR3 sequences, of which about 14% are seen a single time; less than 6% belongs to the top ten.

This chain links TRBV7-9 with TRBJ1-4; D is possibly TRBD1 (5 bases). The clonotype originates from a woman in her twenties or thirties with Graves' hyperthyroidism that later progressed to Graves' ophthalmopathy. The material sequenced was blood. CDR3 nucleotide sequence: TGTGCCAGCAGTCCCCCCGGGGACCTTGCGAATGGGAATGAAAAACTGTTTTTT. Protein product: CASSPPGDLANGNEKLFF.